The 25 T cell receptor beta chains below all came from one sample that was sequenced in a study of T cells after yellow fever vaccination. One entry per CDR3 protein results from TCRdb running MiXCR on the 5' RACE reads. The sample lists approximately 250,000 distinct CDR3 sequences, 5.2% occurring once. The sample here was CD4+ T cells sorted from PBMCs, taken on the day of the yellow fever booster vaccination. These receptors were taken from a man between 18 and 29 years old who received the YFV17D yellow fever vaccine.

This clonotype occurred once. The V call is TRBV28, the J call TRBJ2-7; D is ambiguous. The V gene lost 4 bases and the J gene lost 0 bases, with 7 bases spanning the gap. Germline CDR1 MDHEN, CDR2 SYDVKM. The CDR3 has 13 residues. The CDR3 bases are TGTGCCAGCAGTTATTTAGCCTCCTACGAGCAGTACGTC. It translates to CASSYLASYEQYV.

This clonotype was found a few times. The CDR3 region is CSARTGDSGANVLTF. CDR3 bases: TGCAGTGCTAGAACGGGGGACTCTGGGGCCAACGTCCTGACTTTC. The rearrangement links TRBV20-1 to TRBJ2-6; D possibly corresponds to TRBD2 (6 bases). This CDR3 is built from 15 residues. V was trimmed by 2 bases and J by 0 bases, leaving 8 bases between them. CDR1 and CDR2 from the germline V gene are DFQATT and SNEGSKA (reference sequence).

In this sample, this clonotype turned up a few times. The CDR3 region has the DNA TGCGCCAGCAGCTTAGGTCAGGGATGGAACACTGAAGCTTTCTTT. It codes for CASSLGQGWNTEAFF. V is TRBV5-1 and J is TRBJ1-1; D possibly corresponds to TRBD1 (5 bases). V lost 2 bases, J lost 1 base, and 12 bases lay in between. Per the germline V gene, CDR1 is SGHRS and CDR2 is YFSETQ. The CDR3 extends over 15 amino acids. Based on the CDR3 plus reference TRBV5-1 and TRBJ1-1, the full variable domain is KAGVTQTPRYLIKTRGQQVTLSCSPISGHRSVSWYQQTPGQGLQFLFEYFSETQRNKGNFPGRFSGRQFSNSRSEMNVSTLELGDSALYLCASSLGQGWNTEAFFGQGTRLTVV.

The chain recombines TRBV4-1 with TRBJ2-5; TRBD2 might be the D (6 bases). The V gene lost 1 base and the J gene lost 5 bases, with 14 bases spanning the gap. The CDR3 totals 15 residues. Germline V gene lookup returns CDR1 MGHRA and CDR2 YSYEKL. CDR3 DNA: TGCGCCAGCAGCCAAGCGGAGGGGAAGCGGGAGACCCAGTACTTC. As protein: CASSQAEGKRETQYF.

Comment on this clonotype: A clone one base away is much larger, so this may be a read error. This rearrangement joins TRBV7-2 to TRBJ2-5; tentatively, D is TRBD1 (5 bases). The V end lost 5 bases, the J end lost 0 bases, and 10 bases lay between the germline ends. This CDR3 has 14 amino acids. CDR1 is SGHTA and CDR2 is FQGNSA in the germline V gene. The CDR3 bases are TGTGCCAGCAGCATACTGGGGCACCAAGAGACCCAGTACTTC. Amino acid sequence: CASSILGHQETQYF. The full variable domain, in which reference TRBV7-2 and TRBJ2-5 provide the parts outside the CDR3, is GAGVSQSPSNKVTEKGKDVELRCDPISGHTALYWYRQSLGQGLEFLIYFQGNSAPDKSGLPSDRFSAERTGGSVSTLTIQRTQQEDSAVYLCASSILGHQETQYFGPGTRLLVL.

This clonotype was counted between two and nine times. Here the CDR3 reads CSARKRSGVDSPLHF. The DNA of the CDR3 is TGCAGTGCTAGAAAGAGGTCGGGGGTGGATTCACCCCTCCACTTT. The rearrangement joins TRBV20-1 to TRBJ1-6, with a tentative D call TRBD1 (5 bases). V was clipped by 2 bases and J by 8 bases, with 16 bases between them. Germline V CDR1 and CDR2: DFQATT, SNEGSKA (reference sequence). The CDR3 totals 15 residues.

The table lists this clonotype with a few counts. The chain joins TRBV15 to TRBJ2-1; 8 bases align to TRBD2. The CDR3 sequence is 16 residues long. Trimming at V came to 0 bases and at J to 5 bases, leaving 6 bases not matched to a gene. Germline CDR1 and CDR2: LNHNV and YYDKDF (reference sequence). This CDR3 is CATSRDYGLANNEQFF. For the CDR3, the DNA is TGTGCCACCAGCAGAGATTACGGACTAGCAAACAATGAGCAGTTCTTC.

J is TRBJ2-5 and V is TRBV18; no clear D gene. Germline assignment: CDR1 KGHSH and CDR2 LQKENI. Trimming stripped 6 bases from V and 4 bases from J, with 9 bases between. The CDR3 consists of 12 residues. The CDR3 DNA follows: TGTGCCAGCTCGGGCGGACGAGAGACCCAGTACTTC. Its protein is CASSGGRETQYF.

The sample holds many counts of this clonotype. This chain links TRBV28 with TRBJ1-6; D might be TRBD1 (6 bases). Germline CDR1 is MDHEN and CDR2 is SYDVKM. Trimming pared 6 bases from V and 10 bases from J, leaving 10 bases between. This CDR3 is built from 12 residues. This CDR3 reads CASSEQGSPLHF. CDR3 DNA: TGTGCCAGCAGCGAACAGGGATCACCCCTCCACTTT.

This clonotype showed up just a few times. The CDR3 sequence: CASSARDTKKYF. CDR3 DNA: TGCGCCAGCAGCGCGCGGGACACCAAGAAGTACTTC. The chain is built from TRBV4-1 and TRBJ2-7, with D possibly being TRBD1 or TRBD2 (6 bases each). CDR3 size: 12 residues. Germline CDR1 and CDR2: MGHRA and YSYEKL. Trimming cost V 5 bases and J 11 bases, with 16 bases left between them.

This clonotype was observed a few times. This chain links TRBV20-1 with TRBJ2-3; 11 bases agree with TRBD2. The CDR3 sequence is 14 residues long. In germline, CDR1 is DFQATT, CDR2 SNEGSKA (reference sequence). The junction had 6 bases not matched to a gene; V was cut back by 6 bases and J by 4 bases. This CDR3 reads CSAPTSGGADTQYF. In nucleotides, the CDR3 is TGCAGTGCGCCAACTAGCGGGGGTGCAGATACGCAGTATTTT.

This clonotype appeared many times. This chain joins TRBV12-3 or TRBV12-4 and TRBJ1-3; 10 bases agree with TRBD1. V was pared by 5 bases and J by 15 bases, with 4 bases of the junction left unmatched. CDR3 length: 11 residues. The CDR3 DNA follows: TGTGCCAGCAGTGTCCGGGACAGGGGATATTTT. It yields the protein CASSVRDRGYF.

There are a few counts of this clonotype. The chain has TRBV6-1 and TRBJ2-3; 7 bases match TRBD1. CDR3 length: 15 amino acids. Per the germline V gene, CDR1 is MNHNS and CDR2 is SASEGT. The ends lost 5 bases at V and 0 bases at J; junction bases unmatched: 5. CDR3 nucleotide sequence: TGTGCCAGCAGTTCCGGGACAGCTAGCACAGATACGCAGTATTTT. Translated, it gives CASSSGTASTDTQYF.

The rearrangement links TRBV3-1 to TRBJ1-5; D possibly corresponds to TRBD1 (5 bases). Looked up from germline, CDR1 is LGHDT and CDR2 is YNNKEL (reference sequence). The CDR3 covers 14 residues. V was shortened by 2 bases and J by 2 bases, with 7 bases between the two germline ends. The CDR3: CASSQRDGNQPQHF. As DNA, the CDR3 is TGTGCCAGCAGCCAACGGGACGGCAATCAGCCCCAGCATTTT.

This clonotype was observed a few times. This chain connects TRBV7-2 to TRBJ2-3; no definite D call. V shed 1 base and J shed 2 bases, with 16 bases lying between them. The CDR3 contains 17 residues. CDR1 and CDR2 (germline): SGHTA, FQGNSA. CDR3 bases: TGTGCCAGCAGCTTAGAACTATTAAGGCTAAACACAGATACGCAGTATTTT. It specifies CASSLELLRLNTDTQYF.

This clonotype has a count of ten or more. The chain is built from TRBV20-1 and TRBJ2-3, with 8 bases fitting TRBD2. The V gene end was trimmed by 3 bases and the J gene end by 2 bases; junction bases not matched to a gene: 10. The CDR3 is 16 residues long. Germline lookup yields CDR1 DFQATT and CDR2 SNEGSKA (reference sequence). The CDR3 DNA is TGCAGTGCTAGGGGCACGGCGGGGGGATTCACAGATACGCAGTATTTT. Amino acids: CSARGTAGGFTDTQYF.

A few counts support this clonotype. The J gene is TRBJ1-1, the V gene TRBV27; no definite D call. CDR1 is MNHEY, CDR2 SMNVEV, per germline (reference sequence). The CDR3 contains 15 residues. Trimming removed 4 bases at V and 1 base at J, with 13 bases between. The DNA of the CDR3 is TGTGCCAGCAGTTCAAGGTGGTCTGAGAACACTGAAGCTTTCTTT. Residues: CASSSRWSENTEAFF.

This clonotype was recorded at least ten times. This chain links TRBV14 with TRBJ2-7; 7 bases are a match to TRBD1. The CDR3 has 14 amino acids. Germline V gene sequence: CDR1 SGHDN, CDR2 FVKESK. V gave up 4 bases and J gave up 3 bases; unmatched junction bases: 6. CDR3 in amino acids: CASSPSGQHYEQYF. CDR3 in DNA: TGTGCCAGCAGCCCGTCGGGACAGCACTACGAGCAGTACTTC.

The sample holds many counts of this clonotype. The CDR3 region is CAISGTSGETEQFF. For the CDR3, the DNA is TGTGCCATCAGTGGGACTAGCGGGGAGACTGAGCAGTTCTTC. The chain links TRBV10-3 to TRBJ2-1, with TRBD2 identical over 12 bases. The V gene end was trimmed by 4 bases and the J gene end by 9 bases; junction bases not matched to a gene: 4. Germline CDR1 is ENHRY and CDR2 is SYGVKD. This CDR3 contains 14 residues.

The chain combines TRBV12-5 with TRBJ2-1; D gene unclear. Germline V gives CDR1 LGHNT, CDR2 FRNRAP. The ends were cut back, 7 bases at V and 9 bases at J, with 13 bases in the middle. The length of the CDR3 is 12 residues. The CDR3 loop reads CASAFPGGEQFF. The CDR3 bases are TGTGCTAGTGCCTTCCCGGGCGGTGAGCAGTTCTTC.

The chain employs TRBV30 and TRBJ1-5; no clear D gene. Germline loops: CDR1 GTSNPN, CDR2 SVGIG (reference sequence). The CDR3 consists of 13 residues. V dropped 2 bases and J dropped 7 bases, with 12 bases sitting between them. CDR3 loop: CAWSKLAGQPQHF. In DNA form, the CDR3 reads TGTGCCTGGAGTAAACTAGCGGGGCAGCCCCAGCATTTT.

The rearrangement joins TRBV5-4 to TRBJ2-7; 10 bases match TRBD1. CDR1 is SGHNT and CDR2 is YYREEE in the germline V gene (reference sequence). V shed 4 bases and J 5 bases; nucleotides not matched to a gene: 6. This CDR3 comprises 14 residues. The CDR3 reads CASSIRDRGNEQYF. In DNA, the CDR3 is TGTGCCAGCAGCATAAGGGACAGGGGCAACGAGCAGTACTTC.

This clonotype was observed a handful of times. V and J are TRBV6-2 or TRBV6-3 and TRBJ2-3; TRBD2 matches 8 bases. Germline CDR1 MNHEY, CDR2 SVGEGT. The V and J ends lost 10 bases and 13 bases, in that order; junction bases with no gene match: 10. This CDR3 has 11 amino acids. The chain's CDR3 is CATLRGGREYF. The DNA for the CDR3 is TGTGCCACCCTCCGGGGGGGCCGGGAGTATTTT.

This chain uses TRBV20-1 with TRBJ1-3; D unclear. This CDR3 comprises 16 residues. V dropped 1 base and J dropped 4 bases, with 17 bases sitting between them. CDR1 is DFQATT, CDR2 SNEGSKA, per germline (reference sequence). CDR3 coding DNA: TGCAGTGCTAGAGGTTGGCGCGGGAATCCAGGAAACACCATATATTTT. This gives the protein CSARGWRGNPGNTIYF.

This sequence joins TRBV29-1 and TRBJ1-2, with D uncertain. CDR1 and CDR2 (germline): SQVTM, ANQGSEA. V was clipped by 0 bases and J by 4 bases, with 12 bases between them. This CDR3 is 14 amino acids long. CDR3 region: CSVEDWTSGYGYTF. The CDR3 DNA is TGCAGCGTTGAAGATTGGACTTCGGGCTATGGCTACACCTTC.